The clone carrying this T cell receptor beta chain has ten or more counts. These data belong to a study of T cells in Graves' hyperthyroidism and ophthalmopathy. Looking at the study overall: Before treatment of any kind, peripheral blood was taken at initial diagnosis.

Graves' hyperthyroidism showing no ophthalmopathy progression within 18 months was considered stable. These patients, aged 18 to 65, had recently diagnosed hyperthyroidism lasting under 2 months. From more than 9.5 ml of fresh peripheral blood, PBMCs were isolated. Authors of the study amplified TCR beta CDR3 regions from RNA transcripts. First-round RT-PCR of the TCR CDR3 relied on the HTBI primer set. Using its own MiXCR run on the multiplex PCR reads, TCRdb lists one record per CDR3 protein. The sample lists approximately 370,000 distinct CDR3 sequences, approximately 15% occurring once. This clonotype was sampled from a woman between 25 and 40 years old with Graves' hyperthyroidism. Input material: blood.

As DNA, the CDR3 is TGTGCCAGCTCACCCACCCCCGGGAGTACGGCCTACGAGCAGTACTTC. Translated: CASSPTPGSTAYEQYF. The chain is built from TRBV18 and TRBJ2-7; D perhaps matches TRBD2 (6 bases). Trimming stripped 3 bases from V and 2 bases from J, with 17 bases between. In germline, CDR1 is KGHSH, CDR2 LQKENI. The CDR3 has 16 amino acids.